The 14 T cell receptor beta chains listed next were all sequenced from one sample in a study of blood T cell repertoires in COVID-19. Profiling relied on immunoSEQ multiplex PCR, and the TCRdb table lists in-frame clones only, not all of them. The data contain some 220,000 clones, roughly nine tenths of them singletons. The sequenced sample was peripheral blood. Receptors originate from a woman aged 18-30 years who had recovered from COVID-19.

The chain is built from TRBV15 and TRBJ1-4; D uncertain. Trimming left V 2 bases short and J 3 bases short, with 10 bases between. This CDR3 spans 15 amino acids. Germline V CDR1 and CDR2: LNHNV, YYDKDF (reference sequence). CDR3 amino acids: CATSRIQISNEKLFF. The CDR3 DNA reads TGTGCCACCAGCAGAATCCAGATATCTAATGAAAAACTGTTTTTT.

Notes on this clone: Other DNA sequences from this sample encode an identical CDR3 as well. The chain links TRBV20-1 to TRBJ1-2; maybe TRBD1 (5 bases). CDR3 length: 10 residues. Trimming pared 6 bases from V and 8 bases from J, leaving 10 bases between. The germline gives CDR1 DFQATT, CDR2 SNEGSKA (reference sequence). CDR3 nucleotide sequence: TGCAGTGCCCCCGGGGGAGGCTACACCTTC. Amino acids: CSAPGGGYTF.

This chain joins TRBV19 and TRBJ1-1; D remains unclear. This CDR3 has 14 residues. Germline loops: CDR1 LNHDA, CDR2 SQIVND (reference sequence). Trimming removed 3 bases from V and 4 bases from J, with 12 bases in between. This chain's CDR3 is CASSISGGSTEAFF. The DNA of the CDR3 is TGTGCCAGTAGTATCAGCGGAGGAAGCACTGAAGCTTTCTTT.

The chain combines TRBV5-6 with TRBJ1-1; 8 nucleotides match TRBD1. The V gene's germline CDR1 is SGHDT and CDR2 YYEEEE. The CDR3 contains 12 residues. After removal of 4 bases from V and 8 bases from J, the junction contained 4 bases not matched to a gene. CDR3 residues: CASSPGQGEAFF. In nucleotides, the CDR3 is TGTGCCAGCAGCCCCGGACAGGGAGAAGCTTTCTTT.

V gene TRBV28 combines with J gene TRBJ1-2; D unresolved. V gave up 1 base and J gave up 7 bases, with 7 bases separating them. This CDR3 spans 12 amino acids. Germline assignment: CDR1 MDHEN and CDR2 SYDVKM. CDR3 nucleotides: TGTGCCAGCAGTTTATTCCCTCGTGGCTACACCTTC. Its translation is CASSLFPRGYTF.

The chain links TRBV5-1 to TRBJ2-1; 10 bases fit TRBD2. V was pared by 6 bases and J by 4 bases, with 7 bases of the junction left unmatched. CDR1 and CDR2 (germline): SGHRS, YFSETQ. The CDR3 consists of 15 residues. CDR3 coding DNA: TGCGCCAGCAACGGGCGGACTAGCGGATACAATGAGCAGTTCTTC. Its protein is CASNGRTSGYNEQFF. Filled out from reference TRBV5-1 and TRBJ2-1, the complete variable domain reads KAGVTQTPRYLIKTRGQQVTLSCSPISGHRSVSWYQQTPGQGLQFLFEYFSETQRNKGNFPGRFSGRQFSNSRSEMNVSTLELGDSALYLCASNGRTSGYNEQFFGPGTRLTVL.

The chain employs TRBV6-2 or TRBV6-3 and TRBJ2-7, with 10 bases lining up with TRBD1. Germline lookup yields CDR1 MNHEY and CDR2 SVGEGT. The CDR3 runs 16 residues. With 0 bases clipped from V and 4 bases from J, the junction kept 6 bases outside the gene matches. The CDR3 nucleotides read TGTGCCAGCAGTTACTCCCGGGACAGGGGTCCGTACGAGCAGTACTTC. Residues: CASSYSRDRGPYEQYF.

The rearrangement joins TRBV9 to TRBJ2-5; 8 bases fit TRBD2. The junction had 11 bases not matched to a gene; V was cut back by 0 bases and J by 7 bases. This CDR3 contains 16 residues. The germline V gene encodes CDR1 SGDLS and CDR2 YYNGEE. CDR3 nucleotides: TGTGCCAGCAGCGTAGAAGGTGGGACTAGGGGATTGACCCAGTACTTC. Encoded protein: CASSVEGGTRGLTQYF.

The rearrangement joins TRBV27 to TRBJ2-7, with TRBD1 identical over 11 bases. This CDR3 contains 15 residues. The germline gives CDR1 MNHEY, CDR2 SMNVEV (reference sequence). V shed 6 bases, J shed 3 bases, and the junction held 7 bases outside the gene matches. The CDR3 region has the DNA TGTGCCAGCAGGGGGACAGGGGGAAGAATCTACGAGCAGTACTTC. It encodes CASRGTGGRIYEQYF.

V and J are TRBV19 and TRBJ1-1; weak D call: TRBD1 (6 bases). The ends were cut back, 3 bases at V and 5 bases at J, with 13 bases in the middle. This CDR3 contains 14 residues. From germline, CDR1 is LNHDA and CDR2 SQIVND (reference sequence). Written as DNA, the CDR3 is TGTGCCAGTAGTATCGGGGGGGGCTCGACTGAAGCTTTCTTT. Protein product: CASSIGGGSTEAFF.

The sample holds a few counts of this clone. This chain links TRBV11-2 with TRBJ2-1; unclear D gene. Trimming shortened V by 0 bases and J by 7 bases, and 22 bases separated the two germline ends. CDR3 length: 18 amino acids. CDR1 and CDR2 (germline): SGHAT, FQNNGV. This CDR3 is CASSLDRPRTGSTNEQFF. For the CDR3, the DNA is TGTGCCAGCAGCTTAGATCGTCCTAGAACCGGATCAACTAATGAGCAGTTCTTC.

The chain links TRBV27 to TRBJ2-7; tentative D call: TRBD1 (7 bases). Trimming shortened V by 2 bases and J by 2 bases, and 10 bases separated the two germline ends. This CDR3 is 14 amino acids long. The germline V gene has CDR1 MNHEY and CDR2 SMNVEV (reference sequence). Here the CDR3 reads CASSLTGEAYEQYF. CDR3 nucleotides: TGTGCCAGCAGTTTAACAGGGGAGGCCTACGAGCAGTACTTC.

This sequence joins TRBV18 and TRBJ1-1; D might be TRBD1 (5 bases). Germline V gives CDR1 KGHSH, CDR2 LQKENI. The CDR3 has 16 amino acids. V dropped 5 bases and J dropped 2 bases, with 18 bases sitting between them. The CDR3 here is CASSTRPPGLNTEAFF. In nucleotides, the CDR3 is TGTGCCAGCTCAACCCGACCCCCAGGGTTAAACACTGAAGCTTTCTTT.

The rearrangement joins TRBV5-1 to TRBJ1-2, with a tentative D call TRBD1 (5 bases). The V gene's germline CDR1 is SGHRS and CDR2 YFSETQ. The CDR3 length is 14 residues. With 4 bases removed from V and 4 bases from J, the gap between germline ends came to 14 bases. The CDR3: CASSPQGWSYGYTF. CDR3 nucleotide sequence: TGCGCCAGCAGCCCGCAGGGCTGGAGCTATGGCTACACCTTC.